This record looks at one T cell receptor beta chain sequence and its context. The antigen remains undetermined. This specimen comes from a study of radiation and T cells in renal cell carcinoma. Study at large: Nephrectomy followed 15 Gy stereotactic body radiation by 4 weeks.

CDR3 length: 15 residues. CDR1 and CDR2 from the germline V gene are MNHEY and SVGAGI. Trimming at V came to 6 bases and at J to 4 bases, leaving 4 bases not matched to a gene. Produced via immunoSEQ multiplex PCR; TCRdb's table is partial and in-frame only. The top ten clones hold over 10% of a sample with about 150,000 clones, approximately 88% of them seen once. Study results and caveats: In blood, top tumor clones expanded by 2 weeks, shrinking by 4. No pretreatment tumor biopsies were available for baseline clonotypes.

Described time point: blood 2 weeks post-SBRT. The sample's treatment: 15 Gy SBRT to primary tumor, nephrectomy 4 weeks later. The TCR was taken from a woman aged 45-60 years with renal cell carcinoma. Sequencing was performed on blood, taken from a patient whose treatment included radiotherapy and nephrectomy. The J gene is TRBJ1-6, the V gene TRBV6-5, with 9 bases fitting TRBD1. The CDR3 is CASSPTGGYNSPLHF. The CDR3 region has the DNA TGTGCCAGCAGCCCGACAGGGGGGTATAATTCACCCCTCCACTTT.